Listed below are T cell receptor beta chains from one sample, sequenced in a study of cytomegalovirus exposure and HLA in healthy donors. Only in-frame clones appear in the TCRdb table, and some are missing; sequencing was by immunoSEQ multiplex PCR. Counted here are roughly 170,000 clones, roughly 80% occurring once; the ten biggest clones make up approximately 1.3%. The sample comprised PBMCs. The origin of the receptors is a man aged 25-45 years in good health and CMV-seronegative. CDR3s include the opening cysteine and the closing phenylalanine or tryptophan. A D gene is named only where the DNA matches it firmly. Clone size appears in some rows only: once, few, many, or a class for an expanded clone.

cdr3_aa cdr3_nt d_call j_call clone_size v_call cdr3_length
CASSQDPRGLAGGRSNEQFF TGCGCCAGCAGCCAAGACCCCCGGGGACTAGCGGGAGGACGATCCAATGAGCAGTTCTTC TRBD2 TRBJ2-1 NA TRBV4-1 20
CASSYRGTEAFF TGTGCCAGCAGTTACAGGGGAACTGAAGCTTTCTTT TRBD1 TRBJ1-1 NA TRBV28 12
CATSREHSGAFF TGTGCCACCAGCAGAGAACATTCGGGAGCTTTCTTT NA TRBJ1-1 few TRBV15 12
CASTQGIIYEQYF TGTGCCAGCACTCAGGGGATCATCTACGAGCAGTACTTC NA TRBJ2-7 NA TRBV7-2 13
CASSPQGRVADTQYF TGCGCCAGCAGTCCTCAGGGGAGGGTCGCAGATACGCAGTATTTT NA TRBJ2-3 NA TRBV10-1 15
CASSVDDRGEYGYTF TGTGCCAGCAGCGTAGATGACAGGGGAGAGTATGGCTACACCTTC TRBD1 TRBJ1-2 NA TRBV9 15
CASKGNGGTDTQYF TGCGCCAGCAAGGGTAACGGGGGCACAGATACGCAGTATTTT NA TRBJ2-3 NA TRBV10-2 14
CASSQVGGPGGGYTF TGCGCCAGCAGCCAAGTCGGCGGGCCCGGGGGTGGCTACACCTTC NA TRBJ1-2 NA TRBV4-3 15
CAIRTTSGASSSYEQYF TGTGCCATCAGGACGACTAGCGGAGCGTCCAGCTCCTACGAGCAGTACTTC TRBD2 TRBJ2-7 NA TRBV10-3 17
CASSLVRSGEQFF TGTGCCAGCAGCTTAGTTAGAAGCGGTGAGCAGTTCTTC NA TRBJ2-1 NA TRBV11-2 13
CASSWGQANNEQFF TGTGCCAGCAGCTGGGGACAGGCTAACAATGAGCAGTTCTTC TRBD1 TRBJ2-1 once TRBV6-5 14
CATSSDERSYEQYF TGTGCCACCAGCAGTGACGAGCGCTCCTACGAGCAGTACTTC NA TRBJ2-7 NA TRBV15 14
CASSDHQASGANVLTF TGTGCCAGCAGCGATCACCAGGCCTCTGGGGCCAACGTCCTGACTTTC NA TRBJ2-6 NA TRBV9 16
CAWSEGRANTEAFF TGTGCCTGGAGTGAGGGGCGAGCGAACACTGAAGCTTTCTTT NA TRBJ1-1 NA TRBV30 14
CASSLATGGYEQYF TGCGCCAGCAGCTTGGCCACGGGGGGCTACGAGCAGTACTTC TRBD2 TRBJ2-7 NA TRBV5-1 14
CASSPAGNLNTGELFF TGTGCCAGCAGCCCGGCGGGCAACCTGAACACCGGGGAGCTGTTTTTT NA TRBJ2-2 NA TRBV27 16
CASSPGTGTYGELFF TGTGCCAGTAGCCCTGGGACAGGCACCTACGGGGAGCTGTTTTTT TRBD1 TRBJ2-2 NA TRBV19 15
CASSVAGTSGVTDTQYF TGTGCCAGCAGCGTAGCGGGGACTAGCGGGGTAACAGATACGCAGTATTTT TRBD2 TRBJ2-3 NA TRBV9 17
CASSVGLSNYGYTF TGTGCCAGCAGCGTGGGCTTGAGTAACTATGGCTACACCTTC NA TRBJ1-2 once TRBV28 14
CSGQGQETQYF TGCAGTGGACAGGGCCAAGAGACCCAGTACTTC TRBD1 TRBJ2-5 NA TRBV20-1 11
CASSPEQGHEQYF TGTGCCAGCTCTCCTGAACAGGGACACGAGCAGTACTTC NA TRBJ2-7 NA TRBV18 13
CASSFAVGTGLQKLFF TGTGCCAGCAGCTTTGCCGTGGGGACAGGCCTACAAAAACTGTTTTTT TRBD1 TRBJ1-4 NA TRBV11-1 16
CASSQGGRAVGGQETQYF TGTGCCAGCAGCCAAGGAGGGAGGGCCGTAGGGGGGCAAGAGACCCAGTACTTC NA TRBJ2-5 once TRBV4-2 18
CASSSGMAGGADTQYF TGTGCCAGCAGCTCAGGGATGGCAGGGGGCGCAGATACGCAGTATTTT TRBD1 TRBJ2-3 NA TRBV7-9 16
CASRRPVDRSPPHTDTQYF TGTGCCAGCAGACGCCCCGTCGACAGGTCGCCACCCCACACAGATACGCAGTATTTT NA TRBJ2-3 NA TRBV7-9 19
CASSLMGQANYGYTF TGTGCCAGCAGTTTAATGGGACAAGCTAACTATGGCTACACCTTC NA TRBJ1-2 NA TRBV28 15
CASSLVVGTMTEAFF TGTGCCAGCAGCTTAGTGGTTGGGACAATGACTGAAGCTTTCTTT NA TRBJ1-1 NA TRBV7-9 15
CASSTGQGRYEQYF TGTGCCAGCAGTACCGGACAGGGGCGTTACGAGCAGTACTTC TRBD1 TRBJ2-7 NA TRBV6-5 14
CASSLGTEYNEQFF TGCGCCAGCAGCTTGGGGACAGAATACAATGAGCAGTTCTTC NA TRBJ2-1 once TRBV5-1 14
CASSFGTGGLNTEAFF TGTGCCAGCAGCTTTGGGACAGGGGGCTTGAACACTGAAGCTTTCTTT TRBD1 TRBJ1-1 NA TRBV5-6 16
CASSYSQGHYGYTF TGTGCCAGCAGTTACTCGCAGGGGCACTATGGCTACACCTTC NA TRBJ1-2 NA TRBV6-5 14
CASSEGVGQGTYGYTF TGTGCCAGCAGTGAAGGTGTAGGACAGGGGACCTATGGCTACACCTTC TRBD1 TRBJ1-2 NA TRBV6-1 16
CASSYEGARGNEQFF TGTGCCAGCAGTTACGAAGGCGCCAGGGGCAATGAGCAGTTCTTC NA TRBJ2-1 NA TRBV6-5 15
CASSASGTGLNQPQHF TGTGCCAGCAGCGCGTCCGGGACAGGGTTAAATCAGCCCCAGCATTTT TRBD1 TRBJ1-5 NA TRBV9 16
CASSRQGQGMFQPQHF TGTGCCAGCAGTCGACAGGGGCAGGGGATGTTTCAGCCCCAGCATTTT TRBD1 TRBJ1-5 once TRBV28 16
CAGSGWVNEQFF TGTGCCGGATCAGGGTGGGTCAATGAGCAGTTCTTC NA TRBJ2-1 NA TRBV2 12